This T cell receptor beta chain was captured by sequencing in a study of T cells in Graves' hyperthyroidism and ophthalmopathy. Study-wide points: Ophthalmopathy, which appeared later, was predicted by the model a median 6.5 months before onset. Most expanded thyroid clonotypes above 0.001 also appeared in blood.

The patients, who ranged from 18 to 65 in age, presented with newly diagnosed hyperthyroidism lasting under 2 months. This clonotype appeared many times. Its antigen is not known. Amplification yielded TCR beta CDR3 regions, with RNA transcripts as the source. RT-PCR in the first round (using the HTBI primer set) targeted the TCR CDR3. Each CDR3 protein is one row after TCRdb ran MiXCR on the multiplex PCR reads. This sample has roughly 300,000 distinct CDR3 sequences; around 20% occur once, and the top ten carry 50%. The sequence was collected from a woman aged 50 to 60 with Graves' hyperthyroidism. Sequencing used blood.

For the CDR3, the DNA is TGTGCCAGCAGATTGACGGGACAGGGGACCTACGAGCAGTACTTC. Translation: CASRLTGQGTYEQYF. This chain links TRBV5-6 with TRBJ2-7; 10 nucleotides match TRBD1. With 5 bases clipped from V and 2 bases from J, the junction kept 7 bases outside the gene matches. The CDR3 is 15 residues long. Germline values: CDR1 SGHDT, CDR2 YYEEEE.